This record concerns one T cell receptor beta chain sequence. Relative to the germline gene, one junction end is altered; a read error may explain this. Study processing details: The authors estimated nucleated cell counts from reference gene primer amplification. Assay used: immunoSEQ multiplex PCR; TCRdb lists only in-frame clones, some missing. V, J and clone size were drawn from that table, and D and trimming were deduced from the DNA. The profile shows 130,000 to 150,000 clones, around 90% of them singletons. Germline CDR1 SGHAT, CDR2 FQNNGV. The CDR3 is 15 residues long. The data originate from a study of blood T cell repertoires in COVID-19. Study at large: Nucleic acid was either cDNA or gDNA, and it came from T cells, B-cell-depleted T cells, or PBMCs.

Sequenced input: peripheral blood. The clonotype comes from a woman between 45 and 65 years old with acute or convalescent COVID-19. The chain is built from TRBV11-2 and TRBJ2-1; TRBD1 matches at 7 bases. The CDR3 loop is CASSFRQGSYNEQFF. CDR3 sequence (DNA): TGTGCCAGCAGCTTCCGACAGGGATCCTATAATGAGCAGTTCTTC. Supplemented by reference TRBV11-2 and TRBJ2-1, the full variable domain reads EAGVAQSPRYKIIEKRQSVAFWCNPISGHATLYWYQQILGQGPKLLIQFQNNGVVDDSQLPKDRFSAERLKGVDSTLKIQPAKLEDSAVYLCASSFRQGSYNEQFFGPGTRLTVL.